The 9 T cell receptor beta chains given below trace back to one sample, sequenced in a study of blood T cell repertoires in COVID-19. Only in-frame clones appear in the TCRdb table, and some are missing; sequencing was by immunoSEQ multiplex PCR. The sample lists almost 95,000 clones; roughly 87% were seen once. Sequences were obtained from peripheral blood. All receptors come from a woman in her sixties with COVID-19, enrolled during active disease.

The V gene is TRBV7-2, the J gene TRBJ2-3; TRBD1 aligns across 8 bases. V gave up 4 bases and J gave up 8 bases; unmatched junction bases: 11. In germline, CDR1 is SGHTA, CDR2 FQGNSA. This CDR3 is 15 amino acids long. CDR3 region: CASSSQGQAPVTQYF. In DNA form, the CDR3 reads TGTGCCAGCAGCTCCCAGGGACAGGCCCCGGTTACGCAGTATTTT.

This clone was detected a few times. The chain employs TRBV5-1 and TRBJ2-5, with TRBD1 identical over 9 bases. V dropped 3 bases and J dropped 3; count of bases not matched to a gene: 9. This CDR3 spans 16 amino acids. Germline CDR1 and CDR2: SGHRS and YFSETQ. The CDR3 reads CASSSTGTGREETQYF. The DNA for the CDR3 is TGCGCCAGCAGCTCGACCGGGACAGGGCGTGAAGAGACCCAGTACTTC.

J is TRBJ2-7 and V is TRBV25-1; 9 bases align to TRBD2. This CDR3 has 16 residues. Germline loops: CDR1 MGHDK, CDR2 SYGVNS. Trimming took 2 bases from V and 2 from J; bases not matched to a gene: 7. CDR3 protein: CASSETTSGPPYEQYF. Here the CDR3 DNA reads TGTGCCAGCAGTGAAACGACTAGCGGACCACCCTACGAGCAGTACTTC.

The chain has TRBV3-1 (or the pseudogene TRBV3-2) and TRBJ1-3, with D perhaps matching TRBD1 (6 bases). The CDR3 loop spans 15 amino acids. In germline, CDR1 is LGHDT, CDR2 YNNKEL (reference sequence). The V end lost 3 bases, the J end lost 4 bases, and 13 bases lay between the germline ends. For the CDR3, the DNA is TGTGCCAGCAGCCACGTACCAGGGGCAGGAAACACCATATATTTT. This sequence encodes CASSHVPGAGNTIYF.

CDR3 amino acids: CASSLTQHEQYF. CDR3 DNA: TGTGCCAGCAGCTTAACACAGCACGAGCAGTACTTC. The chain is built from TRBV7-9 and TRBJ2-7; D remains unclear. The CDR3 consists of 12 residues. In germline, CDR1 is SEHNR, CDR2 FQNEAQ (reference sequence). V lost 2 bases and J 5 bases, leaving 7 bases between the germline ends. The full variable domain, rest sourced from reference TRBV7-9 and TRBJ2-7, is DTGVSQNPRHKITKRGQNVTFRCDPISEHNRLYWYRQTLGQGPEFLTYFQNEAQLEKSRLLSDRFSAERPKGSFSTLEIQRTEQGDSAMYLCASSLTQHEQYFGPGTRLTVT.

CDR3 in amino acids: CASRASGEVEQFF. CDR3 bases: TGCGCCAGCAGGGCTAGCGGGGAGGTTGAGCAGTTCTTC. The chain links TRBV4-3 to TRBJ2-1; TRBD2 aligns across 9 bases. The V segment lost 6 bases and the J segment 9 bases; nucleotides outside the gene matches: 6. CDR1 is LGHNA and CDR2 is YSLEER in the germline V gene. The CDR3 is 13 amino acids.

The V call is TRBV6-1, the J call TRBJ1-5; D not resolved. V shed 3 bases and J shed 4 bases, with 10 bases lying between them. The CDR3 is 14 residues long. The germline V gene encodes CDR1 MNHNS and CDR2 SASEGT. The CDR3 loop is CASSDSGRNQPQHF. Here the CDR3 DNA reads TGTGCCAGCAGTGATTCTGGCCGTAATCAGCCCCAGCATTTT.

This clone was seen a few times. This chain connects TRBV9 to TRBJ1-3; a possible D gene is TRBD1 (6 bases). Between the trimmed V and J ends, which lost 0 bases and 4 bases, there was a span of 14 bases. Germline V CDR1 and CDR2: SGDLS, YYNGEE. The CDR3 runs 16 residues. CDR3 sequence (DNA): TGTGCCAGCAGCGTAGATCCAGGGGCCGGGGGAAACACCATATATTTT. Protein sequence: CASSVDPGAGGNTIYF. The whole variable domain, filled in from reference TRBV9 and TRBJ1-3, reads DSGVTQTPKHLITATGQRVTLRCSPRSGDLSVYWYQQSLDQGLQFLIQYYNGEERAKGNILERFSAQQFPDLHSELNLSSLELGDSALYFCASSVDPGAGGNTIYFGEGSWLTVV.

The gene calls are TRBV9 and TRBJ1-2, with 8 bases matching TRBD1. This CDR3 contains 12 residues. The germline V gene encodes CDR1 SGDLS and CDR2 YYNGEE. The V segment lost 4 bases and the J segment 7 bases; nucleotides outside the gene matches: 3. The CDR3 nucleotides read TGTGCCAGCAGCCGACAGGGGTTTGGCTACACCTTC. Translation gives CASSRQGFGYTF.